This T cell receptor beta chain stems from a study of blood T cell repertoires in COVID-19. Whole-study context: The samples span acute and convalescent COVID-19 from the United States, Italy and Spain. T cells, B-cell-depleted T cells, or PBMCs supplied cDNA or gDNA.

TCRdb's copy holds only in-frame clones and misses some; the assay was immunoSEQ multiplex PCR. The data hold about 59,000 clones, with 70% to 75% observed a single time. In germline, CDR1 is LNHDA, CDR2 SQIVND (reference sequence). The V and J ends lost 6 bases and 5 bases respectively, with 11 bases between them. The CDR3 consists of 13 residues. The origin of this receptor is a woman aged 70-85 years with acute or convalescent COVID-19. The chain is built from TRBV19 and TRBJ1-5; D gene uncertain. Sequenced input: peripheral blood. CDR3 sequence (DNA): TGTGCCAGTAGACCGACCGGGGATCAGCCCCAGCATTTT. Protein product: CASRPTGDQPQHF.